This TCR beta chain came from a study of blood T cells in healthy people across ages. The germline gives CDR1 LGHDT, CDR2 YNNKEL (reference sequence). CDR3 length: 13 residues. PCR was performed a second time for roughly 7 to 11 cycles using a sample-barcoded 5' primer and a J-beta primer mix. Every cDNA molecule carried a tag from a template-switch adaptor bearing 12 random nucleotides. One entry per CDR3 protein, called by TCRdb with MiXCR from the 5' RACE reads. Of about 1.8 million distinct CDR3 sequences in the sample, around 48% were seen once. On this clonotype: A junction boundary mismatches the germline segment, possibly from a read error.

Source material: blood. This TCR was sampled from a middle-aged woman in good health. This sequence joins TRBV3-1 and TRBJ1-1; D perhaps matches TRBD1 (5 bases). The CDR3 nucleotides read TGTGCCAGCAGCAGCAGGGTGGAAACTGAAGTTTTCTTT. Translating it yields CASSSRVETEVFF.